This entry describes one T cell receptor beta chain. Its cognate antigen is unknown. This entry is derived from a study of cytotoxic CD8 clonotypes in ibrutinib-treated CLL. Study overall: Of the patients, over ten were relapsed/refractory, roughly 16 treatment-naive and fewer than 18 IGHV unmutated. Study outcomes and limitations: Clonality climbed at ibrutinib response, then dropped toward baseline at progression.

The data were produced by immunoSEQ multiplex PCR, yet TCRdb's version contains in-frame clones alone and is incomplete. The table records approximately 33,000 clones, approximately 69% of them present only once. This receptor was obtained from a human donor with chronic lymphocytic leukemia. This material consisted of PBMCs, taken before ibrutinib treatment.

The CDR3 DNA reads as TGTGCCAGCAGCCGGACTAGCGGGGCTGCAGAGACCCAGTACTTC. It codes for CASSRTSGAAETQYF. The chain couples TRBV7-9 to TRBJ2-5; 12 bases line up with TRBD2. Germline values: CDR1 SEHNR, CDR2 FQNEAQ (reference sequence). CDR3 size: 15 residues. Trimming cost V 5 bases and J 4 bases; bases outside gene matches: 5. Supplemented by reference TRBV7-9 and TRBJ2-5, the full variable domain reads DTGVSQNPRHKITKRGQNVTFRCDPISEHNRLYWYRQTLGQGPEFLTYFQNEAQLEKSRLLSDRFSAERPKGSFSTLEIQRTEQGDSAMYLCASSRTSGAAETQYFGPGTRLLVL.